One and the same sample provided the 26 T cell receptor beta chains below, sequenced in a study of blood T cell repertoires in COVID-19. The method was immunoSEQ multiplex PCR; TCRdb's version includes in-frame clones alone and lacks a portion of them. The profile shows about 150,000 clones, approximately 90% of them singletons. Sequenced input: PBMCs or T cells enriched from blood (not recorded which). The receptor source for this set is a woman in her thirties or forties who had been exposed to COVID-19.

The chain is built from TRBV4-1 and TRBJ1-4, with D tentatively TRBD1 (5 bases). This CDR3 is built from 15 residues. Germline V gives CDR1 MGHRA, CDR2 YSYEKL. V dropped 0 bases and J dropped 8 bases, with 13 bases sitting between them. CDR3 protein: CASSQDPQGREKLFF. CDR3 nucleotides: TGCGCCAGCAGCCAAGATCCGCAGGGAAGGGAAAAACTGTTTTTT.

This clone has only a few counts. The V and J genes are TRBV6-5 and TRBJ1-2, with 7 bases fitting TRBD1. The CDR3 covers 12 residues. Unmatched junction bases numbered 1, after V lost 2 bases and J lost 7 bases. Germline V gene sequence: CDR1 MNHEY, CDR2 SVGAGI. The CDR3 DNA reads as TGTGCCAGCAGTTACCAGGGGGTTGGCTACACCTTC. This gives the protein CASSYQGVGYTF.

The V and J genes are TRBV5-8 and TRBJ2-5, with 9 bases lining up with TRBD1. This CDR3 comprises 13 residues. J lost 4 bases, V lost 4 bases, and 2 bases had no gene match. Germline CDR1 SGHTS, CDR2 YDEGEE. Here the CDR3 reads CASSLTGGETQYF. CDR3 nucleotides: TGTGCCAGCAGCCTGACAGGGGGAGAGACCCAGTACTTC.

This clone was seen more than once but under ten times. This chain links TRBV19 with TRBJ1-3; 7 bases fit TRBD1. CDR3 length equals 13 residues. Germline CDR1 reads LNHDA; CDR2 reads SQIVND (reference sequence). Trimming cost V 7 bases and J 4 bases; bases outside gene matches: 4. This CDR3 is CASIQGDGNTIYF. CDR3 nucleotide sequence: TGTGCCAGTATCCAGGGGGACGGAAACACCATATATTTT.

The chain employs TRBV21-1 and TRBJ2-1; the table assigns TRBD1, which was not confirmed against the DNA. TRBV21-1 is noted as a pseudogene. This CDR3 contains 17 residues. CDR3 in DNA: TGTGCCAGCAGGACCCCCACCGGGACAGGGGGCTACAATGAGCAGTTCTTC. It translates to CASRTPTGTGGYNEQFF.

This chain connects TRBV27 to TRBJ2-3; D possibly corresponds to TRBD2 (6 bases). The CDR3 contains 13 residues. V dropped 10 bases and J dropped 2 bases, with 13 bases sitting between them. Germline V gene sequence: CDR1 MNHEY, CDR2 SMNVEV (reference sequence). CDR3 in amino acids: CATHRDFTDTQYF. CDR3 bases: TGTGCCACCCACCGGGACTTCACAGATACGCAGTATTTT.

The genes are TRBV27 and TRBJ2-3; TRBD1 aligns across 8 bases. The CDR3 loop spans 14 amino acids. J gave up 3 bases and V 4 bases, and 3 bases lay outside the gene matches. Per germline, CDR1 MNHEY and CDR2 SMNVEV (reference sequence). The CDR3 region is CASSSRQGTDTQYF. CDR3 nucleotides: TGTGCCAGCAGTTCCCGACAGGGGACAGATACGCAGTATTTT.

The V and J genes are TRBV6-5 and TRBJ1-6; D remains ambiguous. Between the trimmed V and J ends, which lost 7 bases and 7 bases, there was a span of 14 bases. The CDR3 sequence is 14 residues long. The germline V gene has CDR1 MNHEY and CDR2 SVGAGI. The CDR3 loop is CASTPSPGNSPLHF. The CDR3 DNA follows: TGTGCCAGCACCCCCAGCCCAGGAAATTCACCCCTCCACTTT.

A single count supports this clone. The chain recombines TRBV12-3 or TRBV12-4 with TRBJ2-7; tentatively, D is TRBD1 (5 bases). V was trimmed by 5 bases and J by 6 bases, leaving 11 bases between them. This CDR3 has 12 residues. CDR3 DNA sequence: TGTGCCAGCAGTCCCCAGGGTCTCGAGCAGTACTTC. Translating gives CASSPQGLEQYF.

This chain uses TRBV28 with TRBJ1-4; tentative D call: TRBD1 (6 bases). CDR3 length: 12 amino acids. Deletions cut 5 bases from V and 5 bases from J, with 6 bases between. The V gene's germline CDR1 is MDHEN and CDR2 SYDVKM. CDR3 residues: CASSDRNEKLFF. The CDR3 DNA reads TGTGCCAGCAGTGACAGGAATGAAAAACTGTTTTTT.

The gene calls are TRBV9 and TRBJ1-4; possible D gene TRBD1, 6 bases. This CDR3 contains 16 residues. Germline V gene lookup returns CDR1 SGDLS and CDR2 YYNGEE. Trimming removed 0 bases from V and 7 bases from J, with 16 bases in between. The CDR3 DNA is TGTGCCAGCAGCGTAGCAATAGCAGGGGATATTGAAAAACTGTTTTTT. Amino acids: CASSVAIAGDIEKLFF.

The CDR3 reads CASSAGGGVTDTQYF. The CDR3 nucleotides read TGTGCCAGCAGCGCCGGCGGAGGGGTGACAGATACGCAGTATTTT. The V and J genes are TRBV9 and TRBJ2-3; perhaps TRBD2 as D (6 bases). This CDR3 region has 15 residues. Trimming shortened V by 3 bases and J by 3 bases, and 14 bases separated the two germline ends. CDR1 and CDR2 (germline): SGDLS, YYNGEE.

The V and J genes are TRBV10-2 and TRBJ1-5, with a weak D call TRBD1 (5 bases). Germline CDR1 is WSHSY and CDR2 is SAAADI. This CDR3 is 15 amino acids long. V shed 2 bases and J shed 4 bases, with 12 bases lying between them. CDR3 protein: CASSELNQGNQPQHF. In nucleotides, the CDR3 is TGCGCCAGCAGTGAGCTAAACCAGGGAAATCAGCCCCAGCATTTT.

This clone showed up just once. The chain joins TRBV4-1 to TRBJ2-7, with 8 bases lining up with TRBD2. This CDR3 comprises 15 residues. The germline V gene encodes CDR1 MGHRA and CDR2 YSYEKL. Germline trimming cut 0 bases from V and 3 bases from J; bases unmatched to any gene: 4. CDR3 residues: CASSQEWREDYEQYF. The CDR3 coding sequence is TGCGCCAGCAGCCAAGAGTGGCGGGAGGACTACGAGCAGTACTTC.

This clone has just one count. The chain joins TRBV12-5 to TRBJ1-2; 8 nucleotides agree with TRBD1. Germline assignment: CDR1 LGHNT and CDR2 FRNRAP. Trimming at V came to 6 bases and at J to 3 bases, leaving 6 bases not matched to a gene. CDR3 length equals 14 residues. In DNA, the CDR3 is TGTGCTAGTGGCCGAGACAGGGGAGACTATGGCTACACCTTC. Residues: CASGRDRGDYGYTF.

The chain has TRBV28 and TRBJ2-7, with 12 bases aligning to TRBD2. V shed 8 bases, J shed 5 bases, and the junction held 7 bases outside the gene matches. Germline V lookup: CDR1 MDHEN, CDR2 SYDVKM. This CDR3 spans 14 amino acids. DNA for the CDR3: TGTGCCAGCCGAAGACTAGCGGGAGACAACGAGCAGTACTTC. It codes for CASRRLAGDNEQYF. Variable domain in full (rest from reference TRBV28 and TRBJ2-7): DVKVTQSSRYLVKRTGEKVFLECVQDMDHENMFWYRQDPGLGLRLIYFSYDVKMKEKGDIPEGYSVSREKKERFSLILESASTNQTSMYLCASRRLAGDNEQYFGPGTRLTVT.

This clone has just a few counts. V and J are TRBV20-1 and TRBJ2-1, with D perhaps TRBD2 (5 bases). The CDR3 length is 15 residues. V lost 3 bases, J lost 8 bases, and 20 bases lay in between. The V gene's germline CDR1 is DFQATT and CDR2 SNEGSKA (reference sequence). CDR3 sequence reads: CSASVRTLTRDEQFF. In DNA form, the CDR3 reads TGCAGTGCTAGTGTTCGGACCCTTACTAGGGATGAGCAGTTCTTC.

This clone was counted only a few times. The chain is built from TRBV4-1 and TRBJ2-2, with 8 bases that match TRBD2. Germline V gene sequence: CDR1 MGHRA, CDR2 YSYEKL. This CDR3 spans 15 amino acids. V was clipped by 5 bases and J by 8 bases; unmatched bases: 10. CDR3 in amino acids: CASSYPGTRGGELFF. CDR3 nucleotides: TGCGCCAGCAGCTATCCCGGGACTAGGGGTGGGGAGCTGTTTTTT.

The chain joins TRBV19 to TRBJ1-6; D call uncertain. The CDR3 consists of 14 residues. Germline V gives CDR1 LNHDA, CDR2 SQIVND (reference sequence). V was shortened by 3 bases and J by 4 bases, with 7 bases between the two germline ends. In DNA, the CDR3 is TGTGCCAGTAGTATGGCGGATTATAATTCACCCCTCCACTTT. Translation: CASSMADYNSPLHF.

The V gene is TRBV19, the J gene TRBJ2-2, with TRBD2 matching 10 bases. The CDR3 runs 16 residues. Unmatched junction bases numbered 10, after V lost 5 bases and J lost 7 bases. Germline-derived CDR1 and CDR2 are LNHDA and SQIVND (reference sequence). CDR3 coding DNA: TGTGCCAGTAGTCCCCGACAAAGCGGGAGGGTCGGGGAGCTGTTTTTT. Its protein is CASSPRQSGRVGELFF.

This rearrangement joins TRBV18 to TRBJ2-3; the match to TRBD2 covers 7 bases. J was trimmed by 3 bases and V by 6 bases; bases with no gene match: 12. The germline V gene encodes CDR1 KGHSH and CDR2 LQKENI. The CDR3 totals 16 residues. The chain's CDR3 is CASSPYTGGGTDTQYF. For the CDR3, the DNA is TGTGCCAGCTCGCCGTATACGGGAGGCGGAACAGATACGCAGTATTTT. Drawing the rest from reference TRBV18 and TRBJ2-3, the complete variable domain is NAGVMQNPRHLVRRRGQEARLRCSPMKGHSHVYWYRQLPEEGLKFMVYLQKENIIDESGMPKERFSAEFPKEGPSILRIQQVVRGDSAAYFCASSPYTGGGTDTQYFGPGTRLTVL.

The genes are TRBV19 and TRBJ1-2; TRBD1 might be the D (6 bases). The V end was cut by 5 bases, the J end by 8 bases, with 30 bases between. Germline V gene sequence: CDR1 LNHDA, CDR2 SQIVND (reference sequence). CDR3 size: 18 residues. CDR3 loop: CASSPNDLYRVRTVGYTF. The CDR3 coding sequence is TGTGCCAGTAGTCCTAACGACCTATACAGGGTTCGGACGGTAGGCTACACCTTC.

This sequence joins TRBV5-3 and TRBJ2-7, with D maybe TRBD1 (6 bases). TRBV5-3 is classed as an ORF, of uncertain function. The CDR3 totals 16 residues. V shed 2 bases and J shed 0 bases, with 15 bases lying between them. CDR3 sequence reads: CARSFKTGLVSYEQYF. DNA of the CDR3: TGTGCCAGAAGCTTCAAAACAGGGTTGGTCTCCTACGAGCAGTACTTC.

The V and J genes are TRBV5-4 and TRBJ2-5, with 14 positions matching TRBD2. The junction had 8 bases not matched to a gene; V was cut back by 6 bases and J by 1 base. The CDR3 totals 17 residues. Germline V CDR1 and CDR2: SGHNT, YYREEE (reference sequence). The CDR3 bases are TGTGCCAGCAACAACCGACTAGCGGGGGGGCGCCAAGAGACCCAGTACTTC. Residues: CASNNRLAGGRQETQYF.

The rearrangement links TRBV9 to TRBJ2-2; D uncertain. V was shortened by 1 base and J by 6 bases, with 10 bases between the two germline ends. There are 14 residues in the CDR3. Germline CDR1 is SGDLS and CDR2 is YYNGEE. The CDR3 loop reads CASSVRVYSGELFF. CDR3 in DNA: TGTGCCAGCAGCGTACGGGTGTATTCCGGGGAGCTGTTTTTT.

The rearrangement links TRBV29-1 to TRBJ1-5; 10 bases align to TRBD1. The trim removed 6 bases at V and 7 bases at J, leaving 9 bases unmatched. Germline CDR1 reads SQVTM; CDR2 reads ANQGSEA. This CDR3 comprises 14 residues. The CDR3, as DNA: TGCAGCGTCGCCACCGGGACAGGGGACCAGCCCCAGCATTTT. Its protein product is CSVATGTGDQPQHF.